This TCR beta chain was captured by sequencing in a study of graft-versus-host responses after intestinal transplantation. About this clone: The target antigen is unknown.

Profiled with immunoSEQ multiplex PCR; TCRdb holds only in-frame clones, not every one. The table includes under 100,000 clones, roughly 93% detected once. The sequence derives from a human donor who was the organ donor for an intestinal transplant. This sample comprised unstimulated CD4+ T cells sorted from spleen or lymph node cells, obtained before transplant.

The CDR3 bases are TGTGCCAGCAGTGGAAAGACAGGCTACACCGGGGAGCTGTTTTTT. Its protein product is CASSGKTGYTGELFF. The V call is TRBV28, the J call TRBJ2-2; possible D gene TRBD1, 6 bases. Trimming removed 5 bases from V and 3 bases from J, with 13 bases in between. Germline V gene lookup returns CDR1 MDHEN and CDR2 SYDVKM. This CDR3 contains 15 residues.